The 7 T cell receptor beta chains below all came from one sample that was sequenced in a study of human T cells and chemical hapten exposure (TCRdb year 2021). The library was obtained by RACE. Sequencing used a NextSeq 500. The public sequencing data were trimmed at Q25 with fastp and processed into clonotypes with MiXCR by TCRdb, which kept only in-frame beta chains. Merged by CDR3 protein, the rows form single entries marked with the most common genes and DNA. Across this sample there are some 100,000 distinct CDR3 sequences, with about 9.3% seen only once. The top ten constitute approximately 2.2% of the sample. According to the study, the label for this sample's time point signals: patch test 2, 6 weeks after DPC sensitization. The sample's treatment or condition label is to be understood as: therapeutic diphenylcyclopropenone sensitization with weekly scalp DPC. The sample here was whole blood, taken in connection with sensitization to the hapten diphenylcyclopropenone (DPC). These receptors were collected from a woman between 40 and 50 years old with alopecia areata. Some clones in this sample may be carry-over from other donors' samples.

This clonotype was counted between two and nine times. V usage is TRBV10-1 and J usage is TRBJ1-1; no firm D call. Germline lookup yields CDR1 WNHNN and CDR2 SYGVQD (reference sequence). The CDR3 has 14 amino acids. V shed 0 bases and J shed 0 bases, with 5 bases lying between them. This CDR3 reads CASSESRMNTEAFF. The CDR3 bases are TGCGCCAGCAGTGAGTCAAGGATGAACACTGAAGCTTTCTTT.

This clonotype came up a few times. CDR3 DNA sequence: TGTGCCAGCAGCTTGGGGACAGGGGCCGAGCAGTACTTC. This encodes CASSLGTGAEQYF. V is TRBV11-1 and J is TRBJ2-7; TRBD1 matches at 10 bases. With V trimmed by 3 bases and J by 6 bases, 2 bases remained unmatched. The CDR3 has 13 residues. Per the germline V gene, CDR1 is SGHAT and CDR2 is FQDESV (reference sequence).

This clonotype was observed a few times. The chain is built from TRBV20-1 and TRBJ1-3, with D tentatively TRBD1 (5 bases). The V end was cut by 4 bases, the J end by 3 bases, with 10 bases between. Germline loops: CDR1 DFQATT, CDR2 SNEGSKA (reference sequence). This CDR3 is 13 amino acids long. CDR3 amino acids: CSAMVGDGNTIYF. As DNA, the CDR3 is TGCAGTGCTATGGTAGGGGATGGAAACACCATATATTTT.

V gene TRBV7-2 combines with J gene TRBJ1-1; unclear D gene. Trimming took 4 bases from V and 4 from J, leaving 19 bases between them. Germline values: CDR1 SGHTA, CDR2 FQGNSA. CDR3 size: 16 residues. DNA of the CDR3: TGTGCCAGCAGCTCCGTCCCCTGGGATGTGGGCACTGAAGCTTTCTTT. It encodes CASSSVPWDVGTEAFF.

This clonotype was seen repeatedly, ten times or more. The chain links TRBV28 to TRBJ2-1; 7 positions match TRBD1. Germline CDR1 reads MDHEN; CDR2 reads SYDVKM. V was clipped by 5 bases and J by 8 bases; unmatched bases: 18. The CDR3 loop spans 17 amino acids. Here the CDR3 reads CASSIGTDSWFVHEQFF. The CDR3 coding sequence is TGTGCCAGCAGTATAGGGACAGATTCATGGTTCGTCCATGAGCAGTTCTTC.

In DNA, the CDR3 is TGTGCCAGTAGTGTCTCGAGCGGGAGGGCCATCGGCGGGGAGCTGTTTTTT. It codes for CASSVSSGRAIGGELFF. This chain links TRBV19 with TRBJ2-2; 10 bases fit TRBD2. The CDR3 length is 17 residues. V lost 5 bases, J lost 7 bases, and 13 bases stayed unmatched. CDR1 LNHDA and CDR2 SQIVND come from the germline V gene (reference sequence).

This chain links TRBV19 with TRBJ2-1; TRBD2 agrees at 9 bases. The CDR3 sequence is 14 residues long. Trimming at V came to 7 bases and at J to 2 bases, leaving 3 bases not matched to a gene. The germline CDR1 and CDR2 sequences are LNHDA and SQIVND (reference sequence). CDR3 nucleotides: TGTGCCAGTATCGCGGGAGGGACCTACAATGAGCAGTTCTTC. Protein product: CASIAGGTYNEQFF.